These T cell receptor beta chains were read from a single sample in a study of blood T cell repertoires in COVID-19. Sequencing used immunoSEQ multiplex PCR; TCRdb keeps in-frame clones, though not all of them. Seen here are over 350,000 clones, around nine tenths observed once, and the top ten hold over 1.5%. The sample taken for sequencing was PBMCs or T cells enriched from blood (not recorded which). These receptors originate from a woman in her late teens or twenties with acute COVID-19. The CDR3 runs from the conserved cysteine through the conserved F or W. A D gene is named only where the DNA matches it firmly. Only some rows state a clone size, as once, few, many or a class for expanded clones.

CDR3aa: CASSQDGGGRAGETQYF
CDR3nt: TGCGCCAGCAGCCAAGATGGTGGCGGGAGGGCTGGGGAGACCCAGTACTTC
abundance: once
d_gene: TRBD2
len: 17
j_gene: TRBJ2-5
v_gene: TRBV4-3

CDR3aa: CASSITSGSYNEQFF
CDR3nt: TGCGCCAGCAGCATAACTAGCGGTTCCTACAATGAGCAGTTCTTC
abundance: .
d_gene: TRBD2
len: 15
j_gene: TRBJ2-1
v_gene: TRBV5-1

CDR3aa: CASSDHAQDRGEQYF
CDR3nt: TGCGCCAGCAGTGACCACGCACAAGACAGGGGCGAGCAGTACTTC
abundance: once
d_gene: TRBD1
len: 15
j_gene: TRBJ2-7
v_gene: TRBV10-1

CDR3aa: CASSYPAPRGYTGELFF
CDR3nt: TGTGCCAGCAGTTACCCCGCGCCGAGGGGGTACACCGGGGAGCTGTTTTTT
abundance: .
d_gene: .
len: 17
j_gene: TRBJ2-2
v_gene: TRBV6-2/TRBV6-3

CDR3aa: CASRATGQGAFF
CDR3nt: TGTGCCAGCAGAGCGACAGGACAGGGCGCTTTCTTT
abundance: .
d_gene: TRBD1
len: 12
j_gene: TRBJ1-1
v_gene: TRBV6-5

CDR3aa: CASSYLHLDRGATIYEQYF
CDR3nt: TGTGCCAGCAGTTATCTCCACCTCGACAGGGGAGCCACGATCTACGAGCAGTACTTC
abundance: .
d_gene: TRBD1
len: 19
j_gene: TRBJ2-7
v_gene: TRBV28

CDR3aa: CASSVTSGGVTDTQYF
CDR3nt: TGTGCCAGCAGCGTTACCAGCGGGGGAGTGACAGATACGCAGTATTTT
abundance: .
d_gene: TRBD2
len: 16
j_gene: TRBJ2-3
v_gene: TRBV9

CDR3aa: CARVRRRSGFFSPLHF
CDR3nt: TGTGCCCGAGTCCGTCGAAGGAGCGGATTTTTTTCACCCCTCCACTTT
abundance: .
d_gene: .
len: 16
j_gene: TRBJ1-6
v_gene: TRBV7-9

CDR3aa: CAGKRGRNYGYTF
CDR3nt: TGTGCCGGAAAAAGGGGCAGAAACTATGGCTACACCTTC
abundance: few
d_gene: .
len: 13
j_gene: TRBJ1-2
v_gene: TRBV30

CDR3aa: CASSLGTEETQYF
CDR3nt: TGCGCCAGCAGCTTGGGAACTGAGGAGACCCAGTACTTC
abundance: .
d_gene: .
len: 13
j_gene: TRBJ2-5
v_gene: TRBV5-1

CDR3aa: CASSLHGRASPDTGELFF
CDR3nt: TGTGCCAGCAGCCTCCACGGGAGGGCGTCACCAGACACCGGGGAGCTGTTTTTT
abundance: .
d_gene: TRBD2
len: 18
j_gene: TRBJ2-2
v_gene: TRBV14

CDR3aa: CASSYWSGGTDTQYF
CDR3nt: TGTGCCAGCAGTTACTGGAGCGGAGGCACAGATACGCAGTATTTT
abundance: .
d_gene: .
len: 15
j_gene: TRBJ2-3
v_gene: TRBV6-5